Below, 23 T cell receptor beta chains from the same sample are listed, as sequenced in a study of CD8 T cells in ankylosing spondylitis. Their antigens are not known. Study results and caveats: Blood from ankylosing spondylitis patients appeared to carry a characteristic eight-variant TCR beta motif.

TCRdb fed the 5' RACE reads into MiXCR, producing one record per CDR3 protein. The sample has a few hundred thousand distinct CDR3 sequences; approximately 8.2% are singletons. The sample was blood, either unsorted or a sorted T cell fraction (not recorded which). These receptors all come from a male donor with ankylosing spondylitis.

The V and J genes are TRBV24-1 and TRBJ2-1; D not resolved. This CDR3 region has 15 residues. V was trimmed by 2 bases and J by 1 base, leaving 8 bases between them. The germline gives CDR1 KGHDR, CDR2 SFDVKD. This CDR3 is CATSDSGSSYNEQFF. The CDR3 bases are TGTGCCACCAGTGATTCCGGCAGTTCCTACAATGAGCAGTTCTTC.

The rearrangement links TRBV7-8 to TRBJ2-5, with D possibly matching TRBD1 (8 bases). V shed 1 base and J shed 2 bases, with 23 bases lying between them. Germline V gene sequence: CDR1 SGHVS, CDR2 FQNEAQ. The CDR3 runs 19 residues. CDR3: CASSLVDRVTGGLQETQYF. DNA of the CDR3: TGTGCCAGCAGCTTAGTGGACAGGGTAACGGGAGGACTGCAAGAGACCCAGTACTTC.

V is TRBV18 and J is TRBJ2-7; tentative D call: TRBD1 (6 bases). With 3 bases removed from V and 4 bases from J, the gap between germline ends came to 13 bases. Looked up from germline, CDR1 is KGHSH and CDR2 is LQKENI. The CDR3 is 14 residues long. For the CDR3, the DNA is TGTGCCAGCTCACCCGGGACACAGGATTACGAGCAGTACTTC. It encodes CASSPGTQDYEQYF.

There are many counts of this clonotype. This chain joins TRBV29-1 and TRBJ2-1; D might be TRBD2 (6 bases). Deletions cut 5 bases from V and 2 bases from J, with 19 bases between. The CDR3 runs to 16 residues. Per germline, CDR1 SQVTM and CDR2 ANQGSEA. Written as DNA, the CDR3 is TGCAGCGTTCCGCCCCCGCCAGGACTACCCTACAATGAGCAGTTCTTC. Translated, it gives CSVPPPPGLPYNEQFF.

This clonotype was seen a few times. The chain links TRBV5-1 to TRBJ2-2, with D unclear. There are 14 residues in the CDR3. Germline-derived CDR1 and CDR2 are SGHRS and YFSETQ. Trimming took off 1 base at V and 4 bases at J, with 8 bases between the two ends. The chain's CDR3 is CASSLSVFTGELFF. In DNA, the CDR3 is TGCGCCAGCAGCTTGTCGGTTTTCACCGGGGAGCTGTTTTTT.

This clonotype was counted many times. This sequence joins TRBV11-2 and TRBJ2-3; D unclear. This CDR3 contains 15 residues. Trimming took off 0 bases at V and 3 bases at J, with 10 bases between the two ends. From germline, CDR1 is SGHAT and CDR2 FQNNGV. The CDR3, as DNA: TGTGCCAGCAGCTTAGAAATGGAAATAACAGATACGCAGTATTTT. This sequence encodes CASSLEMEITDTQYF.

This clonotype showed up many times. V gene TRBV10-3 combines with J gene TRBJ2-4; 10 bases agree with TRBD2. Germline assignment: CDR1 ENHRY and CDR2 SYGVKD. V gave up 2 bases and J gave up 2 bases; unmatched junction bases: 3. This CDR3 is 16 amino acids long. The CDR3 protein is CAISETSGTTKNIQYF. In nucleotides, the CDR3 is TGTGCCATCAGTGAGACTAGCGGGACAACCAAAAACATTCAGTACTTC.

The chain employs TRBV4-1 and TRBJ1-1, with D uncertain. The V gene lost 4 bases and the J gene lost 0 bases, with 15 bases spanning the gap. Germline assignment: CDR1 MGHRA and CDR2 YSYEKL. The CDR3 has 16 amino acids. CDR3 bases: TGCGCCAGCAGCCGCGGACCTGCTACTGTGAACACTGAAGCTTTCTTT. Its protein product is CASSRGPATVNTEAFF.

The CDR3 DNA is TGCGCCAGCAGCCAAGACAGGGGGCTCAGGTCACCCCTCCACTTT. It translates to CASSQDRGLRSPLHF. The chain combines TRBV5-1 with TRBJ1-6; 10 bases line up with TRBD1. V shed 4 bases, J shed 10 bases, and the junction held 8 bases outside the gene matches. Germline loops: CDR1 SGHRS, CDR2 YFSETQ. The length of the CDR3 is 15 residues.

This clonotype occurred a few times. This chain connects TRBV4-3 to TRBJ2-7, with D possibly TRBD1 on 7 matching bases. The ends were cut back, 4 bases at V and 4 bases at J, with 17 bases in the middle. Germline lookup yields CDR1 LGHNA and CDR2 YSLEER. This CDR3 comprises 15 residues. CDR3 DNA sequence: TGCGCCAGCAGCCCAGGGGGGTCTGCAGTTTACGAGCAGTACTTC. Protein sequence: CASSPGGSAVYEQYF.

The chain links TRBV3-1 to TRBJ2-1; weak D call: TRBD1 (5 bases). The CDR3 length is 15 residues. V was trimmed by 2 bases and J by 0 bases, leaving 8 bases between them. The germline gives CDR1 LGHDT, CDR2 YNNKEL (reference sequence). The CDR3 DNA follows: TGTGCCAGCAGCCAATTAGGACACTCCTACAATGAGCAGTTCTTC. It codes for CASSQLGHSYNEQFF.

This clonotype has only a few counts. The gene calls are TRBV29-1 and TRBJ2-5, with 9 bases fitting TRBD1. V was clipped by 2 bases and J by 7 bases; unmatched bases: 8. The CDR3 is 14 amino acids. In germline, CDR1 is SQVTM, CDR2 ANQGSEA. CDR3 region: CSVESPGTGLTQYF. The DNA of the CDR3 is TGCAGCGTTGAAAGCCCCGGGACAGGGTTGACCCAGTACTTC.

This clonotype was detected a few times. V and J are TRBV7-3 and TRBJ2-5; possible D gene TRBD1, 6 bases. In germline, CDR1 is SGHTA, CDR2 FQGTGA. CDR3 length equals 13 residues. Trimming left V 5 bases short and J 7 bases short, with 14 bases between. The CDR3 DNA follows: TGTGCCAGCAGCCAGGACAGTGTCGGGACCCAGTACTTC. Its translation: CASSQDSVGTQYF.

This clonotype was seen at least ten times. The rearrangement joins TRBV5-1 to TRBJ2-4; TRBD2 matches at 14 bases. Germline values: CDR1 SGHRS, CDR2 YFSETQ. The CDR3 sequence is 20 residues long. Trimming took 1 base from V and 0 from J; bases not matched to a gene: 9. The CDR3 here is CASSLPWTSGRPRAKNIQYF. CDR3 sequence (DNA): TGCGCCAGCAGCTTGCCCTGGACTAGCGGGAGGCCACGAGCCAAAAACATTCAGTACTTC.

This clonotype was recorded a few times. The V and J genes are TRBV24-1 and TRBJ2-3; 7 bases match TRBD1. The CDR3 has 14 amino acids. The V gene's germline CDR1 is KGHDR and CDR2 SFDVKD. Unmatched junction bases numbered 2, after V lost 2 bases and J lost 4 bases. In nucleotides, the CDR3 is TGTGCCACCAGTGATTCTACAGGGGCAGATACGCAGTATTTT. As protein: CATSDSTGADTQYF.

In this sample, this clonotype turned up a few times. J is TRBJ2-2 and V is TRBV3-1; TRBD2 agrees at 11 bases. The germline V gene has CDR1 LGHDT and CDR2 YNNKEL (reference sequence). V was pared by 4 bases and J by 7 bases, with 5 bases of the junction left unmatched. The CDR3 loop spans 15 amino acids. The CDR3 DNA sequence: TGTGCCAGCAGCCGACTAGCGGGAATGGTCGGGGAGCTGTTTTTT. Its protein is CASSRLAGMVGELFF. The full variable domain, completed using reference TRBV3-1 and TRBJ2-2, is DTAVSQTPKYLVTQMGNDKSIKCEQNLGHDTMYWYKQDSKKFLKIMFSYNNKELIINETVPNRFSPKSPDKAHLNLHINSLELGDSAVYFCASSRLAGMVGELFFGEGSRLTVL.

The chain is built from TRBV20-1 and TRBJ2-7; D remains unclear. Germline V lookup: CDR1 DFQATT, CDR2 SNEGSKA (reference sequence). The CDR3 is 13 residues long. Trimming pared 6 bases from V and 1 base from J, leaving 13 bases between. This CDR3 reads CSARVGWSYEQYF. For the CDR3, the DNA is TGCAGTGCCCGAGTGGGTTGGTCCTACGAGCAGTACTTC.

This chain uses TRBV7-9 with TRBJ1-2; D unresolved. The CDR3 totals 14 residues. Trimming took off 3 bases at V and 8 bases at J, with 16 bases between the two ends. Germline V CDR1 and CDR2: SEHNR, FQNEAQ (reference sequence). DNA for the CDR3: TGTGCCAGCAGCTTCATTTCGACGGGTCGAGGCTACACCTTC. It encodes CASSFISTGRGYTF.

The chain recombines TRBV20-1 with TRBJ2-7; TRBD2 matches at 10 bases. Germline lookup yields CDR1 DFQATT and CDR2 SNEGSKA (reference sequence). After removal of 5 bases from V and 3 bases from J, the junction contained 4 bases not matched to a gene. The CDR3 is 13 residues long. The CDR3 here is CSAHSGRIYEQYF. The CDR3 DNA is TGCAGTGCTCATAGCGGGAGGATCTACGAGCAGTACTTC.

This clonotype was seen more than once but under ten times. The chain combines TRBV7-6 with TRBJ2-1; D possibly uses TRBD1 or TRBD2 (5 bases each). Trimming pared 3 bases from V and 7 bases from J, leaving 10 bases between. The CDR3 length is 13 residues. CDR1 SGHVS and CDR2 FNYEAQ come from the germline V gene. The CDR3 coding sequence is TGTGCCAGCAGCTTGGGACCTACAAATGAGCAGTTCTTC. It specifies CASSLGPTNEQFF. Looking up the rest from reference TRBV7-6 and TRBJ2-1 gives the full variable domain: GAGVSQSPRYKVTKRGQDVALRCDPISGHVSLYWYRQALGQGPEFLTYFNYEAQQDKSGLPNDRFSAERPEGSISTLTIQRTEQRDSAMYRCASSLGPTNEQFFGPGTRLTVL.

This chain uses TRBV27 with TRBJ2-5; D is perhaps TRBD1 (6 bases). This CDR3 contains 13 residues. Per germline, CDR1 MNHEY and CDR2 SMNVEV (reference sequence). V lost 5 bases to trimming and J lost 7 bases, with 14 bases between them. The CDR3 nucleotides are TGTGCCAGCAGTGGACTGGGGGCTCGGACCCAGTACTTC. The encoded protein is CASSGLGARTQYF.

This clonotype has just a few counts. This chain uses TRBV3-2 with TRBJ2-7; the table gives TRBD2 as D, unverified against the DNA. TRBV3-2 is noted as a pseudogene. CDR3 size: 15 residues. The CDR3: CASSLNRARGYEQYF. The CDR3 DNA is TGTGCCAGCAGCCTTAACAGGGCCCGAGGCTACGAGCAGTACTTC.

This clonotype has just a few counts. The chain combines TRBV7-8 with TRBJ2-7; TRBD1 agrees at 9 bases. The length of the CDR3 is 17 residues. Germline V gene lookup returns CDR1 SGHVS and CDR2 FQNEAQ. V lost 5 bases to trimming and J lost 6 bases; unmatched junction nucleotides: 17. The CDR3 DNA is TGTGCCAGCAGCAGACTGTATGCCGGGACAGGGCTCTCCGAGCAGTACTTC. This codes for CASSRLYAGTGLSEQYF. The full variable domain, its missing parts supplied by reference TRBV7-8 and TRBJ2-7, is GAGVSQSPRYKVAKRGQDVALRCDPISGHVSLFWYQQALGQGPEFLTYFQNEAQLDKSGLPSDRFFAERPEGSVSTLKIQRTQQEDSAVYLCASSRLYAGTGLSEQYFGPGTRLTVT.